One and the same sample provided the 27 T cell receptor beta chains below, sequenced in a study of blood T cell repertoires in COVID-19. The method was immunoSEQ multiplex PCR; TCRdb's version includes in-frame clones alone and lacks a portion of them. The table shows 180,000 or so clones, with 85% to 90% occurring only once. Input material: peripheral blood. Receptor source: a woman aged 55-70 years with acute or convalescent COVID-19.

The CDR3 sequence: CASSVATGLAGLRDTGELFF. In DNA, the CDR3 is TGTGCCAGCAGCGTAGCTACGGGACTAGCGGGCCTCCGGGACACCGGGGAGCTGTTTTTT. V is TRBV9 and J is TRBJ2-2; 12 bases map to TRBD2. CDR3 length: 20 amino acids. Germline V gene lookup returns CDR1 SGDLS and CDR2 YYNGEE. Unmatched junction bases numbered 12, after V lost 0 bases and J lost 3 bases.

The gene calls are TRBV6-6 and TRBJ2-7; 11 bases are shared with TRBD1. CDR1 is MNHNY, CDR2 SVGAGI, per germline (reference sequence). The CDR3 is 17 amino acids. Unmatched junction bases numbered 13, after V lost 5 bases and J lost 4 bases. The CDR3 DNA sequence: TGTGCCAGCAGTCACCTAGCCGGGACAGGGGGTCGTTACGAGCAGTACTTC. It translates to CASSHLAGTGGRYEQYF.

The J gene is TRBJ1-2, the V gene TRBV29-1; the match to TRBD1 covers 8 bases. There are 11 residues in the CDR3. The germline CDR1 and CDR2 sequences are SQVTM and ANQGSEA. Written as DNA, the CDR3 is TGCAGTTGCACAGGGGGATATGGCTACACCTTC. Its protein is CSCTGGYGYTF.

The rearrangement links TRBV6-5 to TRBJ1-5; 8 bases map to TRBD1. CDR3 length equals 14 residues. Germline assignment: CDR1 MNHEY and CDR2 SVGAGI. V lost 6 bases, J lost 7 bases, and 8 bases stayed unmatched. CDR3 bases: TGTGCCAGCAGCGCCGACAGGGGCATGCAGCCCCAGCATTTT. This sequence encodes CASSADRGMQPQHF.

The J gene is TRBJ2-1, the V gene TRBV28, with D perhaps TRBD2 (6 bases). CDR1 and CDR2 (germline): MDHEN, SYDVKM. This CDR3 has 16 residues. Trimming removed 4 bases from V and 0 bases from J, with 13 bases in between. The CDR3 nucleotides read TGTGCCAGCAGTTCCCCTAGCGCGAGCTCCTACAATGAGCAGTTCTTC. Amino acids: CASSSPSASSYNEQFF.

This chain links TRBV11-3 with TRBJ2-7; 8 nucleotides line up with TRBD2. With 3 bases clipped from V and 4 bases from J, the junction kept 11 bases outside the gene matches. The germline V gene has CDR1 SGHNT and CDR2 YENEEA. This CDR3 has 16 amino acids. CDR3 in amino acids: CASSLDPIAGRYEQYV. DNA for the CDR3: TGTGCCAGCAGCTTGGATCCGATAGCGGGAAGGTACGAGCAGTACGTC.

V usage is TRBV7-2 and J usage is TRBJ2-1, with TRBD2 matching 8 bases. Unmatched junction bases numbered 12, after V lost 5 bases and J lost 9 bases. Germline V gene sequence: CDR1 SGHTA, CDR2 FQGNSA. The CDR3 has 15 residues. CDR3 coding DNA: TGTGCCAGCAGCGACCAAGGGACTAGTTTAAGTGAGCAGTTCTTC. Protein sequence: CASSDQGTSLSEQFF.

This chain joins TRBV28 and TRBJ1-2; D call uncertain. This CDR3 is built from 13 residues. The ends were cut back, 5 bases at V and 8 bases at J, with 15 bases in the middle. Germline-derived CDR1 and CDR2 are MDHEN and SYDVKM. This CDR3 reads CASSPPGRFGYTF. For the CDR3, the DNA is TGTGCCAGCAGTCCCCCGGGGAGGTTCGGCTACACCTTC.

The V call is TRBV19, the J call TRBJ1-1; TRBD1 matches at 7 bases. J lost 1 base, V lost 4 bases, and 6 bases had no gene match. Germline assignment: CDR1 LNHDA and CDR2 SQIVND (reference sequence). This CDR3 is built from 15 residues. The DNA for the CDR3 is TGTGCCAGTAGTAACAGGGGAGGAAAGAACACTGAAGCTTTCTTT. This codes for CASSNRGGKNTEAFF.

The rearrangement links TRBV5-1 to TRBJ2-6, with D perhaps TRBD1 (6 bases). Germline V gives CDR1 SGHRS, CDR2 YFSETQ. The ends were cut back, 3 bases at V and 3 bases at J, with 10 bases in the middle. CDR3 size: 15 residues. CDR3 protein: CASSSQGFGANVLTF. The CDR3 region has the DNA TGCGCCAGCAGCTCACAGGGTTTTGGGGCCAACGTCCTGACTTTC.

The V and J genes are TRBV28 and TRBJ2-2; maybe TRBD2 (6 bases). The germline V gene encodes CDR1 MDHEN and CDR2 SYDVKM. Trimming cost V 8 bases and J 6 bases, with 10 bases left between them. The CDR3 is 12 residues long. The CDR3 sequence is CASGRESGELFF. CDR3 nucleotide sequence: TGTGCCAGCGGACGGGAGTCCGGGGAGCTGTTTTTT.

V usage is TRBV6-1 and J usage is TRBJ2-7; D unclear. CDR3 length equals 10 residues. V lost 6 bases and J lost 5, with 5 bases in between. The V gene's germline CDR1 is MNHNS and CDR2 SASEGT. Here the CDR3 reads CASSRDEQYF. The CDR3 region has the DNA TGTGCCAGCAGCCGTGACGAGCAGTACTTC.

The chain joins TRBV6-5 to TRBJ1-2; a possible D gene is TRBD1 (5 bases). The length of the CDR3 is 12 residues. Trimming cost V 4 bases and J 8 bases, with 11 bases left between them. CDR1 MNHEY and CDR2 SVGAGI come from the germline V gene. Here the CDR3 reads CASSLGGEGYTF. CDR3 sequence (DNA): TGTGCCAGCAGTTTGGGGGGTGAAGGCTACACCTTC.

This clone is a singleton in its sample. The same CDR3 also results from other DNA sequences found in this sample. The genes are TRBV28 and TRBJ1-2; D is ambiguous. CDR1 is MDHEN and CDR2 is SYDVKM in the germline V gene. The CDR3 totals 12 residues. Trimming cost V 7 bases and J 1 base, with 7 bases left between them. CDR3 region: CASTTVNYGYTF. As DNA, the CDR3 is TGTGCCAGCACTACAGTTAACTATGGCTACACCTTC.

The chain uses TRBV2 and TRBJ1-2, with unresolved D. The CDR3 length is 12 residues. Per germline, CDR1 SNHLY and CDR2 FYNNEI. Trimming took 5 bases from V and 1 from J, leaving 5 bases between them. The chain's CDR3 is CASSQNNYGYTF. CDR3 DNA: TGTGCCAGCAGTCAGAATAACTATGGCTACACCTTC. Supplemented by reference TRBV2 and TRBJ1-2, the full variable domain reads EPEVTQTPSHQVTQMGQEVILRCVPISNHLYFYWYRQILGQKVEFLVSFYNNEISEKSEIFDDQFSVERPDGSNFTLKIRSTKLEDSAMYFCASSQNNYGYTFGSGTRLTVV.

As to this clone: The same CDR3 also results from other DNA sequences found in this sample. This chain uses TRBV30 with TRBJ1-5; 8 positions agree with TRBD1. The germline gives CDR1 GTSNPN, CDR2 SVGIG (reference sequence). Germline trimming cut 1 base from V and 4 bases from J; bases unmatched to any gene: 0. The length of the CDR3 is 13 residues. CDR3 sequence: CAWSGQGNQPQHF. The DNA of the CDR3 is TGTGCCTGGAGTGGACAGGGGAATCAGCCCCAGCATTTT. Based on the CDR3 plus reference TRBV30 and TRBJ1-5, the full variable domain is SQTIHQWPATLVQPVGSPLSLECTVEGTSNPNLYWYRQAAGRGLQLLFYSVGIGQISSEVPQNLSASRPQDRQFILSSKKLLLSDSGFYLCAWSGQGNQPQHFGDGTRLSIL.

This clone has just a few counts. This chain uses TRBV28 with TRBJ1-4, with 8 bases lining up with TRBD1. The V and J ends lost 6 bases and 7 bases, in that order; junction bases with no gene match: 7. There are 14 residues in the CDR3. CDR1 and CDR2 from the germline V gene are MDHEN and SYDVKM. This CDR3 is CASSTTGEIEKLFF. The CDR3 coding sequence is TGTGCCAGCAGCACGACAGGGGAGATTGAAAAACTGTTTTTT.

This clone was detected only a few times. J is TRBJ2-7 and V is TRBV6-1, with 7 bases fitting TRBD1. Looked up from germline, CDR1 is MNHNS and CDR2 is SASEGT. J lost 4 bases, V lost 2 bases, and 2 bases had no gene match. The CDR3 sequence is 13 residues long. This chain's CDR3 is CASSEQTGYEQYF. The CDR3 DNA reads as TGTGCCAGCAGTGAACAGACAGGGTACGAGCAGTACTTC.

The CDR3 DNA is TGTGCCAGCAGCGTAGAGGCAGGGAATGGCTACACCTTC. Translating it yields CASSVEAGNGYTF. The chain uses TRBV9 and TRBJ1-2, with TRBD1 as a possible D gene (5 bases). The CDR3 is 13 residues long. In germline, CDR1 is SGDLS, CDR2 YYNGEE. Trimming took off 0 bases at V and 6 bases at J, with 9 bases between the two ends.

V is TRBV10-3 and J is TRBJ1-5; D is unclear. Trimming took 11 bases from V and 5 from J, leaving 13 bases between them. Germline CDR1 is ENHRY and CDR2 is SYGVKD. The length of the CDR3 is 12 residues. CDR3 amino acids: CASAGDDQPQHF. Here the CDR3 DNA reads TGTGCCTCCGCCGGGGATGATCAGCCCCAGCATTTT.

This clone was recorded a few times. The rearrangement links TRBV28 to TRBJ1-2, with 7 nucleotides matching TRBD1. V lost 1 base to trimming and J lost 7 bases; unmatched junction nucleotides: 12. CDR1 MDHEN and CDR2 SYDVKM come from the germline V gene. The CDR3 is 16 residues long. CDR3 DNA sequence: TGTGCCAGCAGTTTATCCCGGACAGGTTCGGGTCGTGGCTACACCTTC. This sequence encodes CASSLSRTGSGRGYTF.

The rearrangement uses TRBV5-1 and TRBJ1-4; D might be TRBD1 (6 bases). Trimming removed 2 bases at V and 5 bases at J, with 10 bases between. Germline V CDR1 and CDR2: SGHRS, YFSETQ. There are 14 residues in the CDR3. The CDR3 sequence: CASSLWGQNEKLFF. The CDR3 region has the DNA TGCGCCAGCAGCTTATGGGGGCAAAATGAAAAACTGTTTTTT.

This clone came up once. The genes are TRBV19 and TRBJ2-1; 9 nucleotides agree with TRBD1. The germline V gene encodes CDR1 LNHDA and CDR2 SQIVND (reference sequence). This CDR3 is 14 amino acids long. V dropped 8 bases and J dropped 4; count of bases not matched to a gene: 6. The CDR3 is CASGGTGLYNEQFF. The CDR3 nucleotides read TGTGCCAGTGGTGGGACAGGGTTATACAATGAGCAGTTCTTC.

The chain uses TRBV19 and TRBJ1-5; D call uncertain. The CDR3 loop spans 12 amino acids. V lost 5 bases and J 4 bases, leaving 6 bases between the germline ends. Germline CDR1 is LNHDA and CDR2 is SQIVND (reference sequence). DNA of the CDR3: TGTGCCAGTAGTTCCCTTAATCAGCCCCAGCATTTT. The encoded protein is CASSSLNQPQHF.

This chain links TRBV6-5 with TRBJ1-5; D remains unclear. The CDR3 runs to 15 residues. V was trimmed by 5 bases and J by 3 bases, leaving 14 bases between them. The germline V gene encodes CDR1 MNHEY and CDR2 SVGAGI. CDR3 sequence reads: CASSPEGGINQPQHF. The CDR3 nucleotides are TGTGCCAGCAGTCCAGAGGGAGGGATCAATCAGCCCCAGCATTTT.

The genes are TRBV7-2 and TRBJ1-5; D might be TRBD1 (6 bases). The V gene lost 5 bases and the J gene lost 2 bases, with 10 bases spanning the gap. The germline gives CDR1 SGHTA, CDR2 FQGNSA. CDR3 length: 14 amino acids. CDR3 residues: CASSPDSRNQPQHF. CDR3 sequence (DNA): TGTGCCAGCAGCCCGGACAGTCGCAATCAGCCCCAGCATTTT.

The chain is built from TRBV20-1 and TRBJ2-1; D gene ambiguous. Trimming pared 6 bases from V and 8 bases from J, leaving 11 bases between. The CDR3 is 11 amino acids. Germline V gene lookup returns CDR1 DFQATT and CDR2 SNEGSKA (reference sequence). In DNA form, the CDR3 reads TGCAGTGCCCCTTTCTTCTATGAGCAGTTCTTC. Residues: CSAPFFYEQFF.